This T cell receptor (beta chain) was identified during a study of early T cells in non-severe SARS-CoV-2 infection. At the level of the study: Sequencing targeted bulk RNA from unsorted whole blood, leaving chains unpaired. Study-wide results and caveats: Anti-spike CD8 specificities were favored by VDJdb matching, whose results missed private and CD4 specificities.

Unique molecular identifiers were affixed to single, distinct cDNA molecules. TCRdb re-called the 5' RACE reads with MiXCR, one entry per CDR3 protein. The repertoire has 80,000 to 95,000 distinct CDR3 sequences, around 15% of them found once; the top ten carry roughly 6%. This clonotype was detected many times. Its target is unknown. The TCR originated in an adult who was a healthcare worker with PCR-confirmed SARS-CoV-2 infection or an uninfected control (not recorded which). The sample was whole blood.

DNA of the CDR3: TGTGCCAGCAGATTCATCCGGGACAGGTCGTCGGATGAGCAGTTCTTC. It codes for CASRFIRDRSSDEQFF. V usage is TRBV6-6 and J usage is TRBJ2-1, with 8 bases matching TRBD1. The V gene's germline CDR1 is MNHNY and CDR2 SVGAGI (reference sequence). J gave up 8 bases and V 6 bases, and 15 bases lay outside the gene matches. The CDR3 spans 16 residues.